This passage covers 23 T cell receptor beta chains from one sample sequenced in a study of control samples from healthy donors and cancer patients. Assay: immunoSEQ multiplex PCR; the TCRdb copy retains only in-frame clones and omits some. Of just under 150,000 clones listed, around 92% are singletons. The sample was blood. All receptors come from a young man in good health.

The chain joins TRBV20-1 to TRBJ1-2, with D uncertain. The V and J ends lost 6 bases and 8 bases respectively, with 10 bases between them. The CDR3 is made up of 10 amino acids. Germline V gene lookup returns CDR1 DFQATT and CDR2 SNEGSKA (reference sequence). This CDR3 is CSARVGGYTF. The CDR3 coding sequence is TGCAGTGCCCGCGTGGGAGGCTACACCTTC.

This chain joins TRBV29-1 and TRBJ1-3; D is unresolved. Germline assignment: CDR1 SQVTM and CDR2 ANQGSEA. CDR3 size: 12 residues. Deletions cut 2 bases from V and 6 bases from J, with 8 bases between. DNA for the CDR3: TGCAGCGTTGAACACGGGGTAAACACCATATATTTT. Protein: CSVEHGVNTIYF.

CDR3 nucleotides: TGTGCCAGCAGCCCGTCGTCAGGTAAAATCTACGAGCAGTACTTC. Encoded protein: CASSPSSGKIYEQYF. This sequence joins TRBV7-9 and TRBJ2-7, with D unresolved. This CDR3 spans 15 amino acids. The germline V gene encodes CDR1 SEHNR and CDR2 FQNEAQ (reference sequence). V gave up 5 bases and J gave up 3 bases, with 17 bases separating them.

The chain links TRBV12-3 or TRBV12-4 to TRBJ1-1, with TRBD1 identical over 9 bases. This CDR3 comprises 13 residues. With V trimmed by 7 bases and J by 3 bases, 3 bases remained unmatched. DNA of the CDR3: TGTGCCAGCAAAGGACAGGGGCACACTGAAGCTTTCTTT. This encodes CASKGQGHTEAFF.

V usage is TRBV28 and J usage is TRBJ1-3; maybe TRBD1 (5 bases). The germline CDR1 and CDR2 sequences are MDHEN and SYDVKM. V lost 10 bases and J 4 bases, leaving 8 bases between the germline ends. The CDR3 is 11 residues long. The CDR3 here is CAIGGGNTIYF. In DNA form, the CDR3 reads TGTGCCATCGGGGGAGGAAACACCATATATTTT.

Comment on this clone: One junction end does not reproduce the germline sequence, and a read error may be involved. The rearrangement uses TRBV29-1 and TRBJ1-2; D is undetermined. Germline CDR1 is SQVTM and CDR2 is ANQGSEA. This CDR3 is 10 amino acids long. The DNA of the CDR3 is TGCAGCGTTGAAGAGGGTGTGGTTTGCTTC. Translation: CSVEEGVVCF.

The chain couples TRBV3-1 (or the pseudogene TRBV3-2) to TRBJ2-7; 10 bases match TRBD1. The germline CDR1 and CDR2 sequences are LGHDT and YNNKEL (reference sequence). The V segment lost 1 base and the J segment 3 bases; nucleotides outside the gene matches: 0. The CDR3 is made up of 14 amino acids. The CDR3 protein is CASSQGTGGYEQYF. In nucleotides, the CDR3 is TGTGCCAGCAGCCAAGGGACAGGGGGCTACGAGCAGTACTTC.

This clone turned up a few times. The chain joins TRBV5-6 to TRBJ1-5, with D unclear. V dropped 0 bases and J dropped 5 bases, with 9 bases sitting between them. In germline, CDR1 is SGHDT, CDR2 YYEEEE. This CDR3 comprises 14 residues. The CDR3 sequence is CASSLAGPDQPQHF. CDR3 DNA sequence: TGTGCCAGCAGCTTGGCAGGTCCGGATCAGCCCCAGCATTTT.

The chain has TRBV28 and TRBJ2-3, with TRBD1 as a possible D gene (6 bases). This CDR3 region has 15 residues. V gave up 6 bases and J gave up 2 bases, with 15 bases separating them. The germline V gene has CDR1 MDHEN and CDR2 SYDVKM. In nucleotides, the CDR3 is TGTGCCAGCAGCCCAGGACAGCCTGCCACAGATACGCAGTATTTT. Translated: CASSPGQPATDTQYF.

About this clone: At the DNA level, this CDR3 is encoded by other sequences in the same sample as well. J is TRBJ1-1 and V is TRBV7-9; D is perhaps TRBD1 (5 bases). The germline V and J ends were trimmed by 1 base and 0 bases, with 6 bases remaining between them. Germline V gene data show CDR1 as SEHNR and CDR2 as FQNEAQ (reference sequence). The CDR3 has 14 amino acids. CDR3 protein: CASSLEGLNTEAFF. The CDR3 region has the DNA TGTGCCAGCAGCTTAGAGGGGCTGAACACTGAAGCTTTCTTT. Complete variable domain (other parts from reference TRBV7-9 and TRBJ1-1): DTGVSQNPRHKITKRGQNVTFRCDPISEHNRLYWYRQTLGQGPEFLTYFQNEAQLEKSRLLSDRFSAERPKGSFSTLEIQRTEQGDSAMYLCASSLEGLNTEAFFGQGTRLTVV.

The J gene is TRBJ2-7, the V gene TRBV6-1, with 8 bases that match TRBD2. Germline lookup yields CDR1 MNHNS and CDR2 SASEGT. The CDR3 spans 15 residues. With V trimmed by 3 bases and J by 2 bases, 6 bases remained unmatched. CDR3 residues: CASSDAGTRPYEQYF. The CDR3 bases are TGTGCCAGCAGTGACGCTGGGACTAGACCCTACGAGCAGTACTTC.

The V and J genes are TRBV14 and TRBJ1-6; D not resolved. The V end lost 4 bases, the J end lost 10 bases, and 14 bases lay between the germline ends. The CDR3 totals 14 residues. Germline V lookup: CDR1 SGHDN, CDR2 FVKESK. The CDR3 here is CASSREDRVSPLHF. The CDR3 DNA reads as TGTGCCAGCAGCCGAGAAGACCGGGTATCACCCCTCCACTTT.

CDR3 residues: CASSFPTRLAGGTAYEQYF. The CDR3 DNA follows: TGTGCCAGCAGCTTTCCAACCCGACTAGCGGGGGGGACTGCCTACGAGCAGTACTTC. The V and J genes are TRBV7-9 and TRBJ2-7; TRBD2 matches 14 bases. Germline V lookup: CDR1 SEHNR, CDR2 FQNEAQ (reference sequence). CDR3 length: 19 residues. The V segment lost 3 bases and the J segment 2 bases; nucleotides outside the gene matches: 12. Looking up the rest from reference TRBV7-9 and TRBJ2-7 gives the full variable domain: DTGVSQNPRHKITKRGQNVTFRCDPISEHNRLYWYRQTLGQGPEFLTYFQNEAQLEKSRLLSDRFSAERPKGSFSTLEIQRTEQGDSAMYLCASSFPTRLAGGTAYEQYFGPGTRLTVT.

The chain's CDR3 is CASSLYGGANTGELFF. CDR3 DNA sequence: TGTGCCAGCAGCTTATACGGGGGGGCGAACACCGGGGAGCTGTTTTTT. The V call is TRBV7-6, the J call TRBJ2-2, with TRBD2 matching 8 bases. V lost 2 bases and J lost 0; bases outside the gene matches: 2. The CDR3 loop spans 16 amino acids. Germline CDR1 and CDR2: SGHVS and FNYEAQ. Full variable domain (outside the CDR3, taken from reference TRBV7-6 and TRBJ2-2): GAGVSQSPRYKVTKRGQDVALRCDPISGHVSLYWYRQALGQGPEFLTYFNYEAQQDKSGLPNDRFSAERPEGSISTLTIQRTEQRDSAMYRCASSLYGGANTGELFFGEGSRLTVL.

Only one count was recorded for this clone. The chain links TRBV9 to TRBJ2-3, with TRBD2 identical over 9 bases. The ends lost 3 bases at V and 0 bases at J; junction bases unmatched: 2. The CDR3 consists of 15 residues. In germline, CDR1 is SGDLS, CDR2 YYNGEE. The CDR3 DNA reads as TGTGCCAGCAGCGCGACTAGCGGAAGCACAGATACGCAGTATTTT. This codes for CASSATSGSTDTQYF.

This clone was detected a few times. The chain combines TRBV11-2 with TRBJ2-2; 15 nucleotides align to TRBD2. Germline CDR1 reads SGHAT; CDR2 reads FQNNGV. The CDR3 is made up of 18 amino acids. This chain's CDR3 is CATARTSGGAFNTGELFF. CDR3 DNA: TGTGCTACGGCTCGGACTAGCGGGGGGGCCTTTAACACCGGGGAGCTGTTTTTT.

The chain uses TRBV19 and TRBJ2-7; 10 bases map to TRBD1. The ends lost 3 bases at V and 0 bases at J; junction bases unmatched: 8. The CDR3 spans 17 residues. Germline V gives CDR1 LNHDA, CDR2 SQIVND (reference sequence). CDR3 in amino acids: CASSIGTGVSVSYEQYF. The CDR3 nucleotides are TGTGCCAGTAGTATCGGGACAGGGGTTAGCGTCTCCTACGAGCAGTACTTC.

CDR3: CASSPTQGRDTEAFF. CDR3 coding DNA: TGTGCCAGCAGCCCTACACAGGGGAGGGACACTGAAGCTTTCTTT. This chain uses TRBV7-9 with TRBJ1-1, with TRBD1 matching over 7 bases. Looked up from germline, CDR1 is SEHNR and CDR2 is FQNEAQ (reference sequence). The J segment lost 3 bases and the V segment lost 5 bases, leaving 9 bases of the junction unmatched. This CDR3 is built from 15 residues.

J is TRBJ1-6 and V is TRBV6-6; 7 bases line up with TRBD1. This CDR3 region has 14 residues. The V and J ends lost 2 bases and 10 bases, in that order; junction bases with no gene match: 5. The germline CDR1 and CDR2 sequences are MNHNY and SVGAGI (reference sequence). The CDR3 DNA sequence: TGTGCCAGCAGTTACGACAGGGTAAACTCACCCCTCCACTTT. Residues: CASSYDRVNSPLHF.

As concerns this clone: The sample has other DNA sequences that encode this CDR3 too. The chain has TRBV5-1 and TRBJ2-7; no reliable D call. The CDR3 is made up of 11 amino acids. Germline values: CDR1 SGHRS, CDR2 YFSETQ. V lost 2 bases to trimming and J lost 5 bases, with 5 bases between them. CDR3 region: CASSFRDEQYF. DNA for the CDR3: TGCGCCAGCAGCTTCCGGGACGAGCAGTACTTC.

A single count supports this clone. This chain uses TRBV27 with TRBJ1-3; D call uncertain. Trimming shortened V by 2 bases and J by 1 base, and 12 bases separated the two germline ends. From germline, CDR1 is MNHEY and CDR2 SMNVEV (reference sequence). This CDR3 contains 16 residues. CDR3 residues: CASSLRGLRSGNTIYF. The CDR3 nucleotides are TGTGCCAGCAGTTTAAGAGGCCTTCGTTCTGGAAACACCATATATTTT.

This sequence joins TRBV28 and TRBJ1-5; 7 bases agree with TRBD1. Germline V gene data show CDR1 as MDHEN and CDR2 as SYDVKM. The J segment lost 2 bases and the V segment lost 11 bases, leaving 9 bases of the junction unmatched. The CDR3 has 14 amino acids. The CDR3 region has the DNA TGTGCCGCCCAAGGGGGCTCTGGCAATCAGCCCCAGCATTTT. Residues: CAAQGGSGNQPQHF.

This sequence joins TRBV5-4 and TRBJ2-7; D remains unclear. The germline V gene has CDR1 SGHNT and CDR2 YYREEE (reference sequence). Between the trimmed V and J ends, which lost 4 bases and 6 bases, there was a span of 17 bases. The CDR3 totals 14 residues. CDR3 sequence (DNA): TGTGCCAGCAGCACTGACCCGACCTGGGGCGAGCAGTACTTC. This gives the protein CASSTDPTWGEQYF. The full variable domain, its missing parts supplied by reference TRBV5-4 and TRBJ2-7, is ETGVTQSPTHLIKTRGQQVTLRCSSQSGHNTVSWYQQALGQGPQFIFQYYREEENGRGNFPPRFSGLQFPNYSSELNVNALELDDSALYLCASSTDPTWGEQYFGPGTRLTVT.